This record looks at one T cell receptor beta chain sequence and its context. Antigen unknown. Study observations and caveats: The TCR gene usage of tumor memory CD4+ T cells clustered together with blood and lymph node memory CD4+ cells and with lymph node naive CD4+ cells.

Full-length variable regions came from constant-region reverse primers plus semi-nested Nested Universal Primer A PCR. One entry per CDR3 protein, called by TCRdb with MiXCR from the 5' RACE reads. The sample records some 54,000 distinct CDR3 sequences, about a sixth being singletons. Germline CDR1 and CDR2: SQVTM and ANQGSEA. The CDR3 spans 12 residues. Trimming left V 4 bases short and J 0 bases short, with 6 bases between. The source is a female donor with breast cancer. The rearrangement links TRBV29-1 to TRBJ2-5; no reliable D call. Sequencing input: naive CD4+ T cells sorted from blood. Subset meaning: naive CD4+ T cells, CD4+CD45RA+CD25-. In nucleotides, the CDR3 is TGCAGCGTTGCAGAGTACCAAGAGACCCAGTACTTC. Translation: CSVAEYQETQYF.